This T cell receptor beta chain appears in the sequencing data of a study of PD-1 blockade in classical Hodgkin lymphoma. Findings of the study overall: Individuals who commenced nivolumab within less than 1 year of ASCT were excluded. The study found that TCR diversity rose significantly by C4D1 in CD4+ but not CD8+ cells. Nothing has yet pinned down what causes the repertoire differences, possibly disease activity or prior therapy.

This clone was seen a handful of times. Its antigen is not identified. With no exception, relapse followed autologous stem cell transplantation in all patients, and brentuximab vedotin exposure varied. Best outcomes ranged across complete response, partial response and progressive disease. TCRdb keeps only in-frame clones here, not all; method: immunoSEQ multiplex PCR. Of 50,000 to 85,000 clones in the sample, about two thirds were seen once. Germline V gene sequence: CDR1 SGHNT, CDR2 YENEEA. V was pared by 3 bases and J by 7 bases, with 24 bases between. The CDR3 is made up of 17 amino acids. The sample in question was peripheral blood mononuclear cells (PBMCs), obtained before the second cycle of nivolumab. The rearrangement uses TRBV11-3 and TRBJ1-2, with unresolved D. This receptor was identified in a human donor with classical Hodgkin lymphoma. CDR3: CASSFLPGLFPSSGYTF. CDR3 DNA sequence: TGTGCCAGCAGCTTCCTCCCTGGACTATTCCCATCGAGTGGCTACACCTTC.